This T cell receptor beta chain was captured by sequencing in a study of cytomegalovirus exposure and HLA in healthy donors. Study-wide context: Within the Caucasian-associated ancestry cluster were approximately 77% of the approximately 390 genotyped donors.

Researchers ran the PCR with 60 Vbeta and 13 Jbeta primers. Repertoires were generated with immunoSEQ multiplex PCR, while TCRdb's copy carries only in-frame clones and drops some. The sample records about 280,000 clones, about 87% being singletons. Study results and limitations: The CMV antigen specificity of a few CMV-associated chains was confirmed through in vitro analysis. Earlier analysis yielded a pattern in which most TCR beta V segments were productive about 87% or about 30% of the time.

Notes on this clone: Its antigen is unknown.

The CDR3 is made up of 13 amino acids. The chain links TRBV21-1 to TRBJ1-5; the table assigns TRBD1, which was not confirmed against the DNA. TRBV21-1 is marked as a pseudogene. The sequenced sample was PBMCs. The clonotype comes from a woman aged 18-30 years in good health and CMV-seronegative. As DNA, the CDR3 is TGTGCCAGCAGGACAGGATCTTTTCAGCCCCAGCATTTT. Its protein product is CASRTGSFQPQHF.